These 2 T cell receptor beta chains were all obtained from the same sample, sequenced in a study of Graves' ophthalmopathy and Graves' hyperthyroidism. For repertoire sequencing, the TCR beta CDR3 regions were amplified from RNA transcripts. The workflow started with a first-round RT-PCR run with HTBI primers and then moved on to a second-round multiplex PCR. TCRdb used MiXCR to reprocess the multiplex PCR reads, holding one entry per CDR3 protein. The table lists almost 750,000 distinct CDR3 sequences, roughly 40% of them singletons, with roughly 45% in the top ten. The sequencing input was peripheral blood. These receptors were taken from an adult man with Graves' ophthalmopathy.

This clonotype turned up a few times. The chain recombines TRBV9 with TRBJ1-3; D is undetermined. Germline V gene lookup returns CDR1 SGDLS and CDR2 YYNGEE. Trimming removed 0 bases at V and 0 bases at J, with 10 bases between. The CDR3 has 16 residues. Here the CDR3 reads CASSVAPTVSGNTIYF. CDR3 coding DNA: TGTGCCAGCAGCGTAGCCCCAACCGTCTCTGGAAACACCATATATTTT.

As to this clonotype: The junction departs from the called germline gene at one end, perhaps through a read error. Here the CDR3 reads CVSSFNQGASYGYTF. The CDR3 DNA reads as TGTGTCAGCAGCTTCAATCAGGGGGCCTCCTATGGCTACACCTTC. The chain employs TRBV7-2 and TRBJ1-2; TRBD1 agrees at 8 bases. This CDR3 is 15 amino acids long. Germline V gene lookup returns CDR1 SGHTA and CDR2 FQGNSA.